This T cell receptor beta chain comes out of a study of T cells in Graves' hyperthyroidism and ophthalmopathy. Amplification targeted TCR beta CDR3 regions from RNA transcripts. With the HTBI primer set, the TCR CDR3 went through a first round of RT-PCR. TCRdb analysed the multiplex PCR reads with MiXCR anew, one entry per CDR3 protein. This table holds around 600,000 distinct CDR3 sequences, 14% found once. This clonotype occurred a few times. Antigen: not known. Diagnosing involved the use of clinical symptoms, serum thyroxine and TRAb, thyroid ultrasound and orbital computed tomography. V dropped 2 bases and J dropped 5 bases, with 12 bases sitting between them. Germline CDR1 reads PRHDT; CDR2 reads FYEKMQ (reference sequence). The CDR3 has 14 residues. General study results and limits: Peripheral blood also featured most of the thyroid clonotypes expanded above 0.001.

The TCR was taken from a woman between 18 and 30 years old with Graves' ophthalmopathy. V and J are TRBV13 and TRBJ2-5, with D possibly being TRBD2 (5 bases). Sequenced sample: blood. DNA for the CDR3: TGTGCCAGCAGCTTAAGGGTAGGGAGTGAGACCCAGTACTTC. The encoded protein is CASSLRVGSETQYF. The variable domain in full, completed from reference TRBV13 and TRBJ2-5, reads AAGVIQSPRHLIKEKRETATLKCYPIPRHDTVYWYQQGPGQDPQFLISFYEKMQSDKGSIPDRFSAQQFSDYHSELNMSSLELGDSALYFCASSLRVGSETQYFGPGTRLLVL.